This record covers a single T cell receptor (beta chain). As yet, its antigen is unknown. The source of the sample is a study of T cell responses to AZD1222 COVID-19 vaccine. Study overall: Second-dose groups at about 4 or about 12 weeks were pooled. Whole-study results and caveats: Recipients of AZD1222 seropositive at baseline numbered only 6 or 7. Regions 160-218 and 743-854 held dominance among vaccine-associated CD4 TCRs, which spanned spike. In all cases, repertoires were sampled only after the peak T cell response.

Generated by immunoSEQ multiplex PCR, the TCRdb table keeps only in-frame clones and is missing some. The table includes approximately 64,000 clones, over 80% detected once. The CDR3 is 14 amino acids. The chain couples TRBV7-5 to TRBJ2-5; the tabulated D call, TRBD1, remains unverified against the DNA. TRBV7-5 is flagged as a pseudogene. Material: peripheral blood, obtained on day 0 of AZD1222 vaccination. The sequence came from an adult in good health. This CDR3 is CATRVRGPEETQYF. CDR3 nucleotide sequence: TGTGCCACGAGGGTCAGGGGGCCGGAGGAGACCCAGTACTTC.